This T cell receptor beta chain was recovered during a study of Ad26.COV2.S vaccination and SARS-CoV-2 variants (dated by TCRdb to about 2021). Looking at the study overall: Vaccine-arm donors came from COV1001, a multicentre, randomized, double-blind, placebo-controlled phase I-IIa trial of Ad26.COV2.S in healthy adults. Dosing of Ad26.COV2.S was intramuscular, at either 5x10^10 or 1x10^11 viral particles, delivered as one shot or as two shots spaced 56 days apart. TCRbeta repertoire sequencing served as the tool for gauging how specific and how broad the SARS-CoV-2-reactive T cell receptors were following Ad26.COV2.S vaccination. The TCR-sequenced set comprised about 32 samples: some 20 Ad26.COV2.S vaccine recipients, 5 placebo recipients and 8 SARS-CoV-2 convalescent individuals. Trial participants were randomized into five groups of five: low-dose or high-dose Ad26.COV2.S given once or twice, or placebo on both occasions. Investigators remained blinded to trial group allocation during experiments and outcome assessment.

To note about this clone: Its antigen is unknown. No qualities accompany the bases; no much larger clone lies one base away.

Overall study results and their limits: The authors noted that the TCR breadth and depth analyses may have underestimated total T cell responses. Vaccine and placebo recipients had comparable non-spike TCR breadth, which fits with the vaccine containing only spike. The study lacked the statistical power to compare responses across vaccine doses or regimens. Compared with placebo recipients, Ad26.COV2.S recipients showed higher spike-specific TCR breadth (P = 0.0014). After vaccination, spike-specific CD8+ and CD4+ T cell responses were reported to show substantial breadth.

TCRbeta CDR3 regions were sequenced with the immunoSEQ Assay. After extraction, genomic DNA underwent amplification by bias-controlled multiplex PCR, followed by high-throughput sequencing. From the authors' description of their analysis: To quantify the absolute abundance of every unique TCRbeta CDR3 region, sequences were collapsed and filtered. Usable DNA was measured by amplifying reference genes present in all nucleated cells, and TCRbeta template counts were normalized to that usable DNA to estimate T cell fraction. Repertoire TCRs were annotated as SARS-CoV-2-specific by exact matching of V gene, CDR3 amino acid sequence and J gene to a known reactive TCR set. The reference SARS-CoV-2 TCR set was obtained from MIRA and was filtered for enrichment in COVID-19-positive ImmuneCODE repertoires, whereby public or cross-reactive TCRs were removed. Drawing on the MIRA antigens, annotated TCRs were analysed further at the level of specific ORF or position within ORF. Depth was the summed frequency of annotated unique rearrangements, while breadth was defined as annotated unique rearrangements over total unique productive rearrangements. TCR breadth was compared between groups using two-sided Wilcoxon rank-sum tests. The immuneACCESS repertoire file appears here via TCRdb, limited to in-frame rearrangements. These files lack a portion of the clones; in checked studies, under half of the deficit traces to unresolved V genes, and the cause of the others is not known. V and J calls plus clone size are reproduced from that table; the DNA served to infer D and trimming. The sample data list about 350,000 clones, and 70% to 90% of these were observed just once. Approximately 3.5% of the sample comes from the top ten.

Trimming at the junction amounts to 2 bases on V and 7 bases on J, and the germline ends lie 11 bases apart. Reading the germline V gene gives CDR1 SGHTA and CDR2 FQGNSA. Measured from the cysteine to the phenylalanine, the CDR3 is 14 residues long. Here the CDR3 DNA is all that survives: 42 bases in frame from base 1. Taken with the paper, the label for treatment or condition translates to: about 20 received Ad26.COV2.S at low or high dose, single or two shots; 5 received placebo; per-sample allocation not given. For vaccine and placebo recipients, the sequenced repertoires came from samples collected on day 63 after the first injection. In Cohort 1b, around 25 adults aged 18-55 years were enrolled at a single site in Boston, USA, between 29 July and 7 August 2020. Ad26.COV2.S was a replication-incompetent adenovirus type 26 vector expressing a prefusion-stabilized SARS-CoV-2 spike protein from the original Wuhan strain.

The chain was built from TRBV7-2 and TRBJ2-2; confidence is insufficient to name the D gene. The sequence was collected from a person between 18 and 65 years old who received the Ad26.COV2.S COVID-19 vaccine or a placebo. This specimen was peripheral blood, taken in a trial of Ad26.COV2.S vaccine versus placebo. The CDR3 region reads CASSLRPFNGELFF. The nucleotide sequence reads TGTGCCAGCAGCTTACGACCGTTCAACGGGGAGCTGTTTTTT.